The entry that follows covers one T cell receptor beta chain sequence. This clone was picked up a small number of times. No cognate antigen has been identified for it. Within one base of it there is no much larger clone, and no base qualities were kept. These data are taken from a study of cytotoxic CD8 clonotypes in ibrutinib-treated CLL (dated by TCRdb to the early 2020s). As for the study more broadly: The cohort was composed of 11 relapsed/refractory and around 14 treatment-naive patients; IGHV unmutated status was identified in 17 to 18 patients. The response samples were drawn at a median of approximately twelve months into treatment, with a range of roughly 6 to 40 months. On average, each sample yielded about 250,000 productive templates and 94,082 productive rearrangements. Every sample from remission and from progressive disease was obtained while the patients were still on ibrutinib. Responses were partial in around 24 patients and complete in 2; after median around 72 months follow-up, roughly 14 stayed in remission and some twelve progressed. Cryopreserved peripheral blood mononuclear cells were collected before treatment, at response, and at either disease progression or sustained remission. Longitudinal samples were obtainable from about 30% of the roughly 86 participants in the trial.

What the authors observed across the whole study: Sampling times were not matched between patients in sustained remission and patients whose disease was progressing, and lymph node repertoires were not examined. An increase in clonality was observed at ibrutinib response, with clonality remaining stable during sustained remission and falling back toward baseline at progression. Public clonotypes were found to be uncommon and were observed to contract or remain stable during treatment; the increase in clonality was shown to reflect expansion of private clonotypes at ibrutinib response. Baseline clonality exceeded that of age-matched healthy donors and correlated strongly with circulating CD8+ T-cell counts.

V loses 5 bases of germline sequence and J loses 4 bases, and the interval between the two ends is 23 bases. The CDR3 goes from the cysteine to the phenylalanine over 17 residues. The retained sequence is limited to the CDR3, 51 bases, with the frame set at the first base. Via the germline V gene, CDR1 is SGDLS and CDR2 YYNGEE. The label giving this sample's time point can be read as: around 25 months on ibrutinib. For TCR beta library preparation, around 1.9 micrograms of genomic DNA were extracted from the cryopreserved PBMCs. Longitudinal blood samples from CLL patients on ibrutinib monotherapy were analyzed using high-throughput TCR beta sequencing. The patients were enrolled in a single-center, open-label phase 2 trial of ibrutinib monotherapy. On a MiSeq, deep resolution sequencing aimed for a depth between 1 in 1 million and 1 in 200,000 T cells, with each clonotype covered 10x on average. The immunoSEQ hsTCRB Kit was used to generate the TCR beta libraries. As for how the authors treated the data: Data were analyzed with ImmunoSEQ Data Assistant and ImmunoSEQ Analyzer, with V, D and J genes assigned per IMGT definitions. Clonality was computed as one minus normalized Shannon entropy of productive rearrangement frequencies, ranging from 0 to 1. Only overrepresented clonotypes making up at least 0.05% of the repertoire of each patient were included in the public clonotype analysis. Repertoires from some 14 age-matched healthy donors in immuneACCESS were used as clonality controls. The clones in this table, taken by TCRdb from immuneACCESS, are in-frame only. Not every clone is retained; where verified, under half of the shortfall comes from an unresolved V gene, and the cause of the rest is unknown. V and J calls and clone size are given by that table; D and trimming were obtained from the DNA. The sample table contains approximately 100,000 clones; only one count was recorded for approximately 71% of them. The ten largest make up 20% to 25% of the sample.

The clonotype comes from a human donor with chronic lymphocytic leukemia. The sequencing here drew on PBMCs, taken after 24 months of ibrutinib treatment. Rearrangement joined TRBV9 to TRBJ2-3; the D gene is possibly TRBD1 or TRBD2, each agreeing over 6 bases. Read as DNA, the sequence is TGTGCCAGCAGTGAGAGGGCCTCTAGGGGGGTCCCAGATACGCAGTATTTT. It specifies CASSERASRGVPDTQYF.